This T cell receptor beta chain was identified during a study of T-cell reconstitution after alpha-beta-depleted transplantation in children. Unique molecular identifiers were built into the TCRbeta library. TCRdb processed the PCR reads anew with MiXCR; each CDR3 protein has one entry. The sample yields hundreds of thousands of distinct CDR3 sequences, roughly 15% seen once. This clonotype appeared many times. The receptor's source is a human donor who donated a stem cell graft to a child with acute myeloid leukemia. The specimen was PBMCs from the stem cell graft donor, collected from the stem cell graft.

This chain's CDR3 is CASTSGGLLSSYNEQFF. DNA of the CDR3: TGTGCCAGCACCTCGGGGGGGCTCCTCAGCTCCTACAATGAGCAGTTCTTC. This chain links TRBV28 with TRBJ2-1; 8 bases agree with TRBD2. This CDR3 comprises 17 residues. J lost 0 bases, V lost 7 bases, and 11 bases had no gene match. Germline V lookup: CDR1 MDHEN, CDR2 SYDVKM.